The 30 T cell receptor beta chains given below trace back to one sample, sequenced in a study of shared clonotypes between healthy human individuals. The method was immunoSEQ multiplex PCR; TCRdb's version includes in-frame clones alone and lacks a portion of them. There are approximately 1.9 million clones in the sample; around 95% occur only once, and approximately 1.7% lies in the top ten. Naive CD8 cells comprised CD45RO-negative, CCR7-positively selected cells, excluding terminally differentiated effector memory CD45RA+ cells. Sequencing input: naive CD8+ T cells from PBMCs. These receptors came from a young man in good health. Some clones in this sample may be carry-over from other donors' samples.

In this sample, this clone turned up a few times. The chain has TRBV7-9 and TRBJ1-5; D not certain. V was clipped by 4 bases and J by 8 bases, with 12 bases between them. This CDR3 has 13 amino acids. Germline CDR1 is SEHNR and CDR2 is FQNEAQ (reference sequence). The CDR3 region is CASSSSGPEPQHF. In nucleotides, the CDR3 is TGTGCCAGCAGCTCCAGCGGTCCGGAGCCCCAGCATTTT.

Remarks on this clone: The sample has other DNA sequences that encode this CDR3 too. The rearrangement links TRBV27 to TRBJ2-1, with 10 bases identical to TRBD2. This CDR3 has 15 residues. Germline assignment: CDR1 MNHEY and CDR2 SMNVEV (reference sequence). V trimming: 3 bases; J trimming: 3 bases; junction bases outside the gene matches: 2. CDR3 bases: TGTGCCAGCAGTTTGAGGACTAGCGGCTACAATGAGCAGTTCTTC. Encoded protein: CASSLRTSGYNEQFF.

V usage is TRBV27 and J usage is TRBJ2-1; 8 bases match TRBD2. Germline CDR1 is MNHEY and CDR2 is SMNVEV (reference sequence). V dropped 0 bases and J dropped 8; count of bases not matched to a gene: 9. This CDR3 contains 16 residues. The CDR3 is CASSLSRAGGGYEQFF. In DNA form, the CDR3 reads TGTGCCAGCAGTTTATCCAGGGCGGGAGGAGGCTATGAGCAGTTCTTC.

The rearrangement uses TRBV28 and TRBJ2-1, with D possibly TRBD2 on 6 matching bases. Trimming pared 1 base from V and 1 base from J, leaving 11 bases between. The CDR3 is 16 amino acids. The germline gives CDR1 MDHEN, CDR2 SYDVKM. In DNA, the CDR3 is TGTGCCAGCAGTTTATTGAGCGGGTATTCCTACAATGAGCAGTTCTTC. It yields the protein CASSLLSGYSYNEQFF.

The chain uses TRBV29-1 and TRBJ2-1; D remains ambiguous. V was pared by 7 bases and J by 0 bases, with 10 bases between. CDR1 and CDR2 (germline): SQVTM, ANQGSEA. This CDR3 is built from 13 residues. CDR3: CSALQSSYNEQFF. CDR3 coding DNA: TGCAGCGCTCTCCAGAGCTCCTACAATGAGCAGTTCTTC.

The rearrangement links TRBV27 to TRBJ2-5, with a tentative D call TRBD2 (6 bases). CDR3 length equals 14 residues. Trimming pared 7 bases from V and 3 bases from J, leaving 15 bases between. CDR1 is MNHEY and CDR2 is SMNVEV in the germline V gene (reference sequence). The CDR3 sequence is CASNKGPGEETQYF. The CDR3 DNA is TGTGCCAGCAACAAAGGGCCGGGAGAAGAGACCCAGTACTTC.

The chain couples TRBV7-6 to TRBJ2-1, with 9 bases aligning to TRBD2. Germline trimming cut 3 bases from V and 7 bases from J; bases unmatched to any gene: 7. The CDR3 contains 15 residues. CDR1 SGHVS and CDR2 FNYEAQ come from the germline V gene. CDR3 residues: CASSFSGSTYNEQFF. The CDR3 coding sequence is TGTGCCAGCAGCTTTAGCGGGAGTACGTATAATGAGCAGTTCTTC.

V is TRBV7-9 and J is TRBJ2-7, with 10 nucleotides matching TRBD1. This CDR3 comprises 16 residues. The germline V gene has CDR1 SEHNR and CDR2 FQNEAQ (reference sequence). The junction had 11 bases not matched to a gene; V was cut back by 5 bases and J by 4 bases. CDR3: CASSDTRDRGGYEQYF. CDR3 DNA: TGTGCCAGCAGCGACACCCGGGACAGGGGAGGATACGAGCAGTACTTC.

The chain's CDR3 is CASGLVWREENTGELFF. The CDR3 DNA follows: TGTGCTAGTGGTTTGGTCTGGCGGGAAGAGAACACCGGGGAGCTGTTTTTT. The J gene is TRBJ2-2, the V gene TRBV12-5; tentatively, D is TRBD2 (6 bases). V was pared by 0 bases and J by 1 base, with 12 bases between. There are 17 residues in the CDR3. The germline CDR1 and CDR2 sequences are LGHNT and FRNRAP.

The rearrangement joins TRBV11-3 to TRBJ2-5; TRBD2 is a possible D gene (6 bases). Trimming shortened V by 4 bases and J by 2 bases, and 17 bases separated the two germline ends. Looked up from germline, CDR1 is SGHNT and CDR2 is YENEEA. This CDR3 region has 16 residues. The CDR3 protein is CASSSRGEGGQETQYF. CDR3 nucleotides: TGTGCCAGCAGCTCGCGGGGTGAGGGTGGACAAGAGACCCAGTACTTC.

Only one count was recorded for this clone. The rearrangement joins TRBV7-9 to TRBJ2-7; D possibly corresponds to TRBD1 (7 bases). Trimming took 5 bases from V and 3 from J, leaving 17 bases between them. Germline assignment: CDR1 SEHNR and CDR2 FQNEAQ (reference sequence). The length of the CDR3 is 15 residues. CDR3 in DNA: TGTGCCAGCAGCCCCGAACAGGGGAGGTACTACGAGCAGTACTTC. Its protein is CASSPEQGRYYEQYF.

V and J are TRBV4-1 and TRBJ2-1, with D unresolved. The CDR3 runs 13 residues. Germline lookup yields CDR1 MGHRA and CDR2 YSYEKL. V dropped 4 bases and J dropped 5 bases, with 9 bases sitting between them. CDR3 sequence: CASSRLDDNEQFF. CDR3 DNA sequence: TGCGCCAGCAGCCGCCTGGATGACAATGAGCAGTTCTTC.

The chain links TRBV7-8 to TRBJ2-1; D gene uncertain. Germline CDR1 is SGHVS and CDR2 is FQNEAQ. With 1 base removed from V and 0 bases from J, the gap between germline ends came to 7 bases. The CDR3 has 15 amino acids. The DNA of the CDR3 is TGTGCCAGCAGCTTAGTACGGCTCTCCTACAATGAGCAGTTCTTC. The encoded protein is CASSLVRLSYNEQFF.

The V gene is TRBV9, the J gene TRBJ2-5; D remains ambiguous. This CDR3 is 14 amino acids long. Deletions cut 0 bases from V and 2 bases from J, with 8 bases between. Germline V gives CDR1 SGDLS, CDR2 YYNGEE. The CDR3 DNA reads TGTGCCAGCAGCGTAGAAGACGGACAAGAGACCCAGTACTTC. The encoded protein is CASSVEDGQETQYF. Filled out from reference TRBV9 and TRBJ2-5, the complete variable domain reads DSGVTQTPKHLITATGQRVTLRCSPRSGDLSVYWYQQSLDQGLQFLIQYYNGEERAKGNILERFSAQQFPDLHSELNLSSLELGDSALYFCASSVEDGQETQYFGPGTRLLVL.

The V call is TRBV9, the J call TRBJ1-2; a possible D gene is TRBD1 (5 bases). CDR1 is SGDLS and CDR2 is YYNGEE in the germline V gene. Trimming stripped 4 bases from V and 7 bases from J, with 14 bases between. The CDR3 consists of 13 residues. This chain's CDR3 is CASSPSGLAGYTF. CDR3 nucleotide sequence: TGTGCCAGCAGCCCGTCGGGACTCGCTGGCTACACCTTC.

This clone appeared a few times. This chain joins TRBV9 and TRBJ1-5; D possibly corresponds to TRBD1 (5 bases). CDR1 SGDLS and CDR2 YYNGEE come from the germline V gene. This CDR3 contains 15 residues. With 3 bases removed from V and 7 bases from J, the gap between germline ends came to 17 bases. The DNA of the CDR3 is TGTGCCAGCAGCGCGTCGGTCGGGGCGGGCCAGCCCCAGCATTTT. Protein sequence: CASSASVGAGQPQHF.

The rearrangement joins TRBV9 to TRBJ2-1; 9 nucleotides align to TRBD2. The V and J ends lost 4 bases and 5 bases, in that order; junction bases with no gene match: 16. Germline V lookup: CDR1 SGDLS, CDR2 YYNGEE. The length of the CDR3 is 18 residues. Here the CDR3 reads CASSTSASGKSRDNEQFF. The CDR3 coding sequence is TGTGCCAGCAGCACCTCCGCTAGCGGGAAGTCTCGTGACAATGAGCAGTTCTTC.

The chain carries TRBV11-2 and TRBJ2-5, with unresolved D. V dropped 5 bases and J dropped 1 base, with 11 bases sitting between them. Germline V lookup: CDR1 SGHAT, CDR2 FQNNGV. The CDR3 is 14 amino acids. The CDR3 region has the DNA TGTGCCAGCAGCCCCCCGGCAATCCAAGAGACCCAGTACTTC. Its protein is CASSPPAIQETQYF.

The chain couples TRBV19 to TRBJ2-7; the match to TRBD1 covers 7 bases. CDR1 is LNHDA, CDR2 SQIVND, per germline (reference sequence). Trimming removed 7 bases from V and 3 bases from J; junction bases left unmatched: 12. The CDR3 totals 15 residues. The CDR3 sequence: CASTPAGTEDYEQYF. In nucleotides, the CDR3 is TGTGCCAGTACCCCCGCCGGGACAGAAGACTACGAGCAGTACTTC.

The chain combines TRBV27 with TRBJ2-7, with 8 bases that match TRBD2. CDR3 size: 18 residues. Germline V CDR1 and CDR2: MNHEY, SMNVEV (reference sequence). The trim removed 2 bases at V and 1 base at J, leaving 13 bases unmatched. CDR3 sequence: CASSLISSSLAVSYEQYF. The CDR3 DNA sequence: TGTGCCAGCAGTTTAATCTCCTCCTCACTAGCGGTTTCCTACGAGCAGTACTTC.

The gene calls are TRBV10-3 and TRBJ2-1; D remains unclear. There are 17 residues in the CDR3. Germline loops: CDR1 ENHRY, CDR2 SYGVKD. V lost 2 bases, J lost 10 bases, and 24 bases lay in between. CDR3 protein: CAISEPPSVLAGSEQFF. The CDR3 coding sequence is TGTGCCATCAGTGAGCCGCCGTCGGTGTTAGCAGGCAGCGAGCAGTTCTTC.

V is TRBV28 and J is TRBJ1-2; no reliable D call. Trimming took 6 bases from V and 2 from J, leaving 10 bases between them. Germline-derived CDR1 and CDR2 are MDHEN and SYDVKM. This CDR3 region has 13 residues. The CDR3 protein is CASRPGRNYGYTF. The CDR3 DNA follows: TGTGCCAGCAGACCTGGACGAAACTATGGCTACACCTTC.

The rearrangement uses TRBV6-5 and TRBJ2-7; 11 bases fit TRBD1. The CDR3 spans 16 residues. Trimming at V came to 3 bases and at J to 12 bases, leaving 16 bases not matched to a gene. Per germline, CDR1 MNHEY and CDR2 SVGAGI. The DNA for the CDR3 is TGTGCCAGCAGTTATGCAGGAGGACAGGGGGCGCCGGTTCTGTACTTC. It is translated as CASSYAGGQGAPVLYF.

CDR3 DNA: TGTGCCAGCACCCCGGGACCCAAAACCTACGAGCAGTACTTC. Its translation: CASTPGPKTYEQYF. V is TRBV28 and J is TRBJ2-7; D assignment may be TRBD1 or TRBD2 (5 bases each). Germline loops: CDR1 MDHEN, CDR2 SYDVKM. Trimming shortened V by 7 bases and J by 2 bases, and 15 bases separated the two germline ends. This CDR3 contains 14 residues. The full variable domain, completed using reference TRBV28 and TRBJ2-7, is DVKVTQSSRYLVKRTGEKVFLECVQDMDHENMFWYRQDPGLGLRLIYFSYDVKMKEKGDIPEGYSVSREKKERFSLILESASTNQTSMYLCASTPGPKTYEQYFGPGTRLTVT.

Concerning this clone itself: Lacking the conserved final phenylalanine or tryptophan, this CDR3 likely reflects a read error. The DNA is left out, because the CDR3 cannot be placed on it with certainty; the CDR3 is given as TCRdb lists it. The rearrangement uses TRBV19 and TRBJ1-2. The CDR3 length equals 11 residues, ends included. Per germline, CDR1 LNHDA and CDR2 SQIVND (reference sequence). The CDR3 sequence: CASSVWPIRLL.

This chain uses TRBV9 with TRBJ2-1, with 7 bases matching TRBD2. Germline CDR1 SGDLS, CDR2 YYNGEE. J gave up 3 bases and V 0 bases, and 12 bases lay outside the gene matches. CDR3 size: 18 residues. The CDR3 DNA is TGTGCCAGCAGCGTAGGTTTAGCGGGCCTCCTAGTCTACAATGAGCAGTTCTTC. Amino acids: CASSVGLAGLLVYNEQFF. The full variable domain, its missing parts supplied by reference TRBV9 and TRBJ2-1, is DSGVTQTPKHLITATGQRVTLRCSPRSGDLSVYWYQQSLDQGLQFLIQYYNGEERAKGNILERFSAQQFPDLHSELNLSSLELGDSALYFCASSVGLAGLLVYNEQFFGPGTRLTVL.

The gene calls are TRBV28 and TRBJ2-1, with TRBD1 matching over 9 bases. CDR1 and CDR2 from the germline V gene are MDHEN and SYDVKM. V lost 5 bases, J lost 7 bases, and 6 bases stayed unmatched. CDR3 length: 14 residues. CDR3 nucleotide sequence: TGTGCCAGCAGTCTCGGGACAGGGTCGAATGAGCAGTTCTTC. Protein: CASSLGTGSNEQFF.

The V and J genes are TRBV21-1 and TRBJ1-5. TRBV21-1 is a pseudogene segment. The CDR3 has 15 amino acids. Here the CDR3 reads CASSRPSGSIQPQHF. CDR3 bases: TGTGCCAGCAGCCGTCCTTCTGGGTCAATTCAGCCCCAGCATTTT.

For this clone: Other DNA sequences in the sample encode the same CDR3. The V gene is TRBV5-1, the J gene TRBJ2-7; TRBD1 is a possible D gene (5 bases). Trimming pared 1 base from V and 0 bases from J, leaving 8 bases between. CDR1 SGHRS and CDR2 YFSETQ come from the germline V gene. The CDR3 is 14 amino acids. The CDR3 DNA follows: TGCGCCAGCAGCTTGTTCCAGGGCTCCTACGAGCAGTACTTC. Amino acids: CASSLFQGSYEQYF.

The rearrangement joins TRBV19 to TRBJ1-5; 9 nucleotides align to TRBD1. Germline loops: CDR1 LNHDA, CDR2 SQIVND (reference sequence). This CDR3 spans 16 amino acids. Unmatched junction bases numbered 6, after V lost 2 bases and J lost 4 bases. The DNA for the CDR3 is TGTGCCAGTAGTATACTCTCCGGGACAGGGAATCAGCCCCAGCATTTT. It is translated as CASSILSGTGNQPQHF.